This T cell receptor beta chain is drawn from a study of blood T cell repertoires in COVID-19. Study context: Collection of acute and convalescent COVID-19 samples took place in the United States, Italy and Spain. PBMCs, B-cell-depleted T cells, or T cells were the source of the cDNA or gDNA that made up the material.

Original processing methods: Amplification from reference gene primers served as the basis for estimated nucleated cell counts. Clones were sequenced by immunoSEQ multiplex PCR, and TCRdb holds only the in-frame ones, with some missing. The V and J calls and clone size come from that table; D and trimming were worked out from the DNA. The table lists a few hundred thousand clones, 80% to 85% of them singletons, with about 1.5% in the top ten. What was sequenced was peripheral blood. The receptor's source is a woman between 35 and 50 years old who had recovered from COVID-19.

The CDR3: CASSGQGTIYEQYF. CDR3 bases: TGTGCCAGCAGCGGACAGGGAACCATCTACGAGCAGTACTTC. The chain couples TRBV5-4 to TRBJ2-7; the match to TRBD1 covers 8 bases. The CDR3 loop spans 14 amino acids. Germline trimming cut 4 bases from V and 3 bases from J; bases unmatched to any gene: 6. Germline V CDR1 and CDR2: SGHNT, YYREEE (reference sequence).